The T cell receptor (beta chain) described here comes from a study of T-cell memory formation after mild COVID-19. Findings of the study overall: While clones contracting from day 15 to 85 were balanced between CD4 and CD8, later expanders leaned CD4+. Pre-infection memory held some responding clones, suggesting pre-existing cross-reactive T cells responded.

CDR3 length: 15 amino acids. Trimming took 5 bases from V and 5 from J, leaving 18 bases between them. Germline V gives CDR1 MGHRA, CDR2 YSYEKL. After 5'RACE with constant-segment primers, TCR alpha and TCR beta cDNA libraries carrying sample barcodes and UMIs were obtained. TCRdb re-analysed the 5' RACE reads in MiXCR, keeping a single row per CDR3 protein. The data show about 57,000 distinct CDR3 sequences, 9.5% to 15% seen once. This clonotype has only a few counts. Its target is unknown. The chain uses TRBV4-1 and TRBJ2-5; D possibly corresponds to TRBD2 (6 bases). This receptor was taken from a man aged 18 to 29 who had mild COVID-19 (a few samples of this study predate the infection). Cell type and time point are not known. The sequenced material came from PBMCs or a T cell subset sorted from them (not recorded which). The CDR3 loop is CASSLRAGNGETQYF. The CDR3 DNA reads TGCGCCAGCAGCTTGCGGGCGGGGAACGGGGAGACCCAGTACTTC.